This TCR beta chain is from a study of blood T cell repertoires in COVID-19. Study details: The United States, Italy and Spain provided the acute and convalescent COVID-19 samples.

The age range of participants was about 18 to 89 years, with residence in some 25 US areas. This clone has just a few counts. One junction end does not reproduce the germline sequence, and a read error may be involved. Measured with immunoSEQ multiplex PCR; TCRdb has only the in-frame clones, and not every one. In the table there are 150,000 to 200,000 clones, roughly 80% of which are singletons. This CDR3 comprises 12 residues. The V gene's germline CDR1 is SNHLY and CDR2 FYNNEI. The source material was PBMCs or T cells enriched from blood (not recorded which). The receptor was derived from a woman in her 50s who had recovered from COVID-19. V gene TRBV2 combines with J gene TRBJ2-5, with a possible D match to TRBD1 (5 bases). CDR3 protein: CASSEAARAQDF. The CDR3 DNA reads TGTGCCAGCAGTGAAGCCGCCAGGGCGCAGGACTTC.